This T cell receptor (beta chain) is drawn from a study of T cells after posttransplantation cyclophosphamide. V was pared by 6 bases and J by 5 bases, with 13 bases between. CDR1 and CDR2 from the germline V gene are MDHEN and SYDVKM. The CDR3 is made up of 13 amino acids. Profiling relied on immunoSEQ multiplex PCR, and the TCRdb table lists in-frame clones only, not all of them. The sample shows 66,000 or so clones, over 85% of them seen only once. The sequencing input was PBMCs. The clonotype was recovered from a woman in her thirties in good health and a related stem cell transplant donor. The chain links TRBV28 to TRBJ1-1; D is undetermined. The CDR3 spells CASSTALGTEAFF. The DNA for the CDR3 is TGTGCCAGCAGCACTGCCTTGGGGACTGAAGCTTTCTTT.